This passage covers 2 T cell receptor beta chains from one sample sequenced in a study of shared clonotypes between healthy human individuals (dated by TCRdb to 2018 to 2021). Libraries were made using the immunoSEQ multiplex PCR assay. The table was pulled from immuneACCESS by TCRdb, which kept in-frame rearrangements only. Such tables lose some clones; where checked, under half of the loss comes from unresolved V genes, and the rest has no known cause. Here the sample has approximately 620,000 clones; 97% occur a single time. Less than 0.065% of the sample rests with the top ten. Sequences were obtained from naive CD4+ T cells sorted from blood. In light of the paper, this sample's cell subset or site label describes: CD45RA+ positively selected. These receptors all come from a young woman in good health.

The chain combines TRBV7-2 with TRBJ2-3, with D perhaps TRBD1 (5 bases). Trimming removed 2 bases at V and 1 base at J, with 13 bases between. This CDR3 has 16 amino acids. Germline CDR1 reads SGHTA; CDR2 reads FQGNSA. The CDR3 protein is CASSLNKGLRTDTQYF. The CDR3 DNA is TGTGCCAGCAGCTTAAATAAGGGGCTCCGCACAGATACGCAGTATTTT.

The chain combines TRBV10-1 with TRBJ2-1; D is undetermined. The CDR3 loop spans 16 amino acids. CDR1 and CDR2 from the germline V gene are WNHNN and SYGVQD (reference sequence). V lost 4 bases and J 0 bases, leaving 13 bases between the germline ends. The CDR3 DNA reads as TGCGCCAGCAGTGGCAGTCCATATAGCTCCTACAATGAGCAGTTCTTC. Amino acids: CASSGSPYSSYNEQFF.